This T cell receptor (beta chain) was sequenced during a study of human T cells and chemical hapten exposure. Study-wide background: Small discrepancies in pooled library volume mainly accounted for the varying TCR yields per sample.

What the library attached to individual cDNA molecules were unique molecular identifiers. TCRdb used MiXCR to reprocess the RACE reads, holding one entry per CDR3 protein. The sample shows 57,000 or so distinct CDR3 sequences, 10% to 12% of them seen only once. Findings and limits, study-wide: Unchanged with DPC sensitization were TCRs above 1 in 1000 frequency.

As regards this clonotype: Its cognate antigen is unknown.

Time point of the sample: pre-sensitization, week 0. Described treatment: therapeutic diphenylcyclopropenone sensitization with weekly scalp DPC. Ahead of applying each patch test, blood was sampled. CDR1 and CDR2 (germline): LGHNA, YSLEER. Trimming removed 1 base from V and 8 bases from J; junction bases left unmatched: 8. The CDR3 is 16 amino acids. The chain combines TRBV4-3 with TRBJ1-4; 9 nucleotides agree with TRBD1. The sample here was whole blood, taken in connection with sensitization to the hapten diphenylcyclopropenone (DPC). The TCR comes from a woman aged 40-49 years with alopecia areata. Some clones in this sample may be carry-over from other donors' samples. DNA of the CDR3: TGCGCCAGCAGCCAAGGGGGCGGGACAGGGAACGAAAAACTGTTTTTT. Translated: CASSQGGGTGNEKLFF.